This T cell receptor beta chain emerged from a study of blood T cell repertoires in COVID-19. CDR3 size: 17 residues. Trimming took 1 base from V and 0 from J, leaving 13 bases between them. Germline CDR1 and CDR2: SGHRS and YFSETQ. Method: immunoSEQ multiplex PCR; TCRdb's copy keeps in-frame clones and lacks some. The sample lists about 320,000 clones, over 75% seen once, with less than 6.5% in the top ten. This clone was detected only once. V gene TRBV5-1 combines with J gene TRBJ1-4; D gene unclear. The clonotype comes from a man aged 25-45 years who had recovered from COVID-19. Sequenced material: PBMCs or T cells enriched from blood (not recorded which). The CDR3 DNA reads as TGCGCCAGCAGCTTGAAGTACAGCCAATCAACTAATGAAAAACTGTTTTTT. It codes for CASSLKYSQSTNEKLFF.